This is a list of T cell receptor beta chains from one sample in a study of cytomegalovirus exposure and HLA in healthy donors. Clones were sequenced by immunoSEQ multiplex PCR, and TCRdb holds only the in-frame ones, with some missing. The sample includes approximately 240,000 clones, 75% to 90% seen only once; the top ten take 1%. Sequencing was done on a sample of PBMCs. The receptors shown here come from a woman between 18 and 29 years old in good health and CMV-seronegative. Each CDR3 is given with its conserved first and last residue. The D gene is left open where the match is weak. Only some rows state a clone size, as once, few, many or a class for expanded clones.

>TRBV4-3|TRBJ2-3|-|TRBD2
CASSKAMLAGYTDTQYF
TGCGCCAGCAGCAAGGCGATGCTAGCGGGGTACACAGATACGCAGTATTTT
>TRBV19|TRBJ1-2|-|TRBD1
CASTYPGQIIDYTF
TGTGCCAGTACCTACCCGGGACAGATAATCGACTACACCTTC
>TRBV25-1|TRBJ2-5|-|TRBD2
CASEVAGGLKTQYF
TGTGCCAGCGAGGTCGCGGGGGGGTTAAAGACCCAGTACTTC
>TRBV21-1|TRBJ2-3|-|-
CASNPRTGLTDTQYF
TGTGCCAGCAACCCCCGGACAGGACTCACAGATACGCAGTATTTT
>TRBV18|TRBJ2-1|-|TRBD2
CANRLAGDEYEQFF
TGTGCCAACAGACTAGCGGGAGATGAATATGAGCAGTTCTTC
>TRBV7-9|TRBJ2-2|-|TRBD2
CASSPLATSGGNTGELFF
TGTGCCAGCAGCCCCCTAGCGACTAGCGGGGGGAACACCGGGGAGCTGTTTTTT
>TRBV4-1|TRBJ2-1|-|TRBD2
CASKGRVGLAGGRAYNEQFF
TGCGCCAGCAAGGGAAGAGTCGGGCTAGCGGGGGGGCGGGCCTACAATGAGCAGTTCTTC
>TRBV6-1|TRBJ2-1|-|TRBD2
CAGRTSGRGGEQFF
TGTGCCGGAAGGACTAGCGGGAGGGGAGGTGAGCAGTTCTTC
>TRBV5-1|TRBJ2-7|few|-
CASSLGGYLYEQYF
TGCGCCAGCAGCTTGGGAGGTTATCTCTACGAGCAGTACTTC
>TRBV27|TRBJ2-7|-|-
CASSHGRRAFEQYF
TGTGCCAGCAGCCATGGGCGCAGGGCTTTCGAGCAGTACTTC
>TRBV7-2|TRBJ1-4|once|TRBD1
CASSLGTGGSLREKLFF
TGTGCCAGCAGCTTAGGGACAGGGGGTTCGTTAAGGGAAAAACTGTTTTTT
>TRBV4-3|TRBJ2-7|once|-
CASSQDAGATYEQYF
TGCGCCAGCAGCCAAGATGCAGGGGCGACCTACGAGCAGTACTTC
>TRBV2|TRBJ1-5|few|TRBD1
CASSAGGSGQPQHF
TGTGCCAGCAGTGCAGGGGGCTCGGGTCAGCCCCAGCATTTT
>TRBV14|TRBJ2-1|-|TRBD1
CASSQVGTGGVSFQNSYNEQFF
TGTGCCAGCAGCCAAGTAGGGACAGGGGGCGTCTCCTTCCAGAACTCCTACAATGAGCAGTTCTTC
>TRBV30|TRBJ2-1|-|TRBD1
CAWDKSGTVLNEQFF
TGTGCCTGGGACAAATCGGGGACAGTGCTTAATGAGCAGTTCTTC
>TRBV2|TRBJ2-5|once|TRBD1
CASSERTGWGQETQYF
TGTGCCAGCAGTGAGAGGACAGGGTGGGGCCAAGAGACCCAGTACTTC
>TRBV29-1|TRBJ2-1|-|TRBD1
CSVVHPDSGQGVYNEQFF
TGCAGCGTCGTCCACCCCGACTCAGGACAGGGAGTTTACAATGAGCAGTTCTTC
>TRBV9|TRBJ2-5|-|TRBD1
CASSVVGTGFGETQYF
TGTGCCAGCAGCGTAGTGGGGACAGGGTTTGGAGAGACCCAGTACTTC
>TRBV5-1|TRBJ1-2|-|TRBD1
CASSDNGQGVYGYTF
TGCGCCAGCAGCGATAACGGACAGGGTGTCTATGGCTACACCTTC
>TRBV7-6|TRBJ2-1|-|TRBD2
CASSLGPSGGNEQFF
TGTGCCAGCAGCTTAGGGCCTAGCGGGGGCAATGAGCAGTTCTTC
>TRBV5-1|TRBJ2-2|-|-
CASSFEGRAFISNTGELFF
TGCGCCAGCAGCTTTGAAGGGAGAGCCTTCATTTCGAACACCGGGGAGCTGTTTTTT
>TRBV27|TRBJ2-7|-|-
CASSLLDRGPYEQYF
TGTGCCAGCAGTCTCCTAGACAGAGGACCCTACGAGCAGTACTTC
>TRBV19|TRBJ1-1|-|TRBD1
CASRITGGLGTEAFF
TGTGCCAGTAGAATCACAGGGGGCCTGGGAACTGAAGCTTTCTTT
>TRBV19|TRBJ2-2|-|-
CASVTGGPNTGELFF
TGTGCCAGTGTAACGGGGGGCCCGAACACCGGGGAGCTGTTTTTT
>TRBV21-1|TRBJ2-7|-|-
CASRPTGGSFEQYF
TGTGCCAGCAGGCCGACAGGGGGCAGTTTCGAGCAGTACTTC
>TRBV19|TRBJ2-7|-|-
CASSDRPSEQYF
TGTGCCAGTAGTGATCGTCCTTCCGAGCAGTACTTC
>TRBV5-4|TRBJ2-7|-|-
CASSFGGQRQYEQYF
TGTGCCAGCAGCTTCGGGGGACAGAGGCAGTACGAGCAGTACTTC
>TRBV5-8|TRBJ1-6|-|TRBD1
CASSSGQALSPLHF
TGTGCCAGCAGCTCCGGACAGGCACTTTCACCCCTCCACTTT
>TRBV7-3|TRBJ2-1|-|TRBD2
CASCQLAGGPNEQFF
TGTGCCAGCTGCCAACTAGCGGGAGGGCCGAATGAGCAGTTCTTC
>TRBV27|TRBJ1-2|-|-
CASSFRGNYGYTF
TGTGCCAGCAGTTTCCGCGGGAACTATGGCTACACCTTC
>TRBV5-1|TRBJ1-4|-|TRBD1
CASSLGQGDEKLFF
TGCGCCAGCAGCCTGGGACAGGGGGATGAAAAACTGTTTTTT
>TRBV4-2|TRBJ1-3|-|-
CASTSPSGNTIYF
TGTGCCAGCACCAGTCCCTCTGGAAACACCATATATTTT